Each of the 28 T cell receptor beta chains below was sequenced from the same sample in a study of blood T cell repertoires in COVID-19. Profiled with immunoSEQ multiplex PCR; TCRdb holds only in-frame clones, not every one. This table holds 130,000 or so clones, roughly 80% found once. Sequencing was carried out using PBMCs or T cells enriched from blood (not recorded which). The receptor source for this set is a man aged 35 to 55 with acute COVID-19.

In DNA, the CDR3 is TGTGCCAGCCAGGCGGGAGAGCAAGAGCAGTACTTC. Its protein product is CASQAGEQEQYF. The gene calls are TRBV7-9 and TRBJ2-7; 7 bases agree with TRBD2. The ends lost 8 bases at V and 7 bases at J; junction bases unmatched: 8. The CDR3 totals 12 residues. Germline values: CDR1 SEHNR, CDR2 FQNEAQ (reference sequence).

The chain carries TRBV18 and TRBJ2-2; D not resolved. This CDR3 is built from 15 residues. V was clipped by 4 bases and J by 4 bases, with 13 bases between them. Per the germline V gene, CDR1 is KGHSH and CDR2 is LQKENI. The CDR3 is CASSRLEWVTGELFF. CDR3 coding DNA: TGTGCCAGCTCACGTCTAGAATGGGTCACCGGGGAGCTGTTTTTT.

The V gene is TRBV5-1, the J gene TRBJ2-3; TRBD1 might be the D (6 bases). The CDR3 spans 14 residues. Per germline, CDR1 SGHRS and CDR2 YFSETQ. With 7 bases removed from V and 0 bases from J, the gap between germline ends came to 12 bases. The CDR3 bases are TGCGCCAGCCGGTTACAGGGTAGCACAGATACGCAGTATTTT. As protein: CASRLQGSTDTQYF.

This chain connects TRBV5-1 to TRBJ2-5; possibly TRBD1 for D (5 bases). Trimming left V 4 bases short and J 5 bases short, with 12 bases between. Germline-derived CDR1 and CDR2 are SGHRS and YFSETQ. The CDR3 totals 13 residues. The CDR3 loop is CASSPGRDETQYF. The CDR3 DNA follows: TGCGCCAGCAGCCCTGGCAGGGATGAGACCCAGTACTTC.

This chain links TRBV14 with TRBJ2-1; 8 bases agree with TRBD2. Trimming took 1 base from V and 8 from J; bases not matched to a gene: 10. Germline loops: CDR1 SGHDN, CDR2 FVKESK. The CDR3 contains 16 residues. CDR3 sequence reads: CASSQGPGGPWDEQFF. CDR3 in DNA: TGTGCCAGCAGCCAAGGACCGGGAGGGCCCTGGGATGAGCAGTTCTTC.

J is TRBJ1-5 and V is TRBV18, with 7 bases fitting TRBD1. The CDR3 runs to 17 residues. J gave up 3 bases and V 2 bases, and 10 bases lay outside the gene matches. Germline V gene lookup returns CDR1 KGHSH and CDR2 LQKENI. CDR3 sequence: CASSPRILQGNNQPQHF. The CDR3, as DNA: TGTGCCAGCTCACCAAGGATATTACAGGGGAACAATCAGCCCCAGCATTTT. Looking up the rest from reference TRBV18 and TRBJ1-5 gives the full variable domain: NAGVMQNPRHLVRRRGQEARLRCSPMKGHSHVYWYRQLPEEGLKFMVYLQKENIIDESGMPKERFSAEFPKEGPSILRIQQVVRGDSAAYFCASSPRILQGNNQPQHFGDGTRLSIL.

This sequence joins TRBV7-9 and TRBJ1-3; TRBD1 agrees at 12 bases. The CDR3 is 19 amino acids. With V trimmed by 1 base and J by 3 bases, 10 bases remained unmatched. Per germline, CDR1 SEHNR and CDR2 FQNEAQ (reference sequence). The CDR3 region has the DNA TGTGCCAGCAGCTTAGGATCCGGGACAGGGGGCTCTCGTGGAAACACCATATATTTT. Translating it yields CASSLGSGTGGSRGNTIYF.

This clone was picked up one time. The V and J genes are TRBV5-1 and TRBJ2-2; 10 bases match TRBD1. The CDR3 consists of 16 residues. V trimming: 4 bases; J trimming: 1 base; junction bases outside the gene matches: 4. Germline V CDR1 and CDR2: SGHRS, YFSETQ. CDR3 region: CASSKGQGMNTGELFF. The CDR3, as DNA: TGCGCCAGCAGCAAGGGACAGGGGATGAACACCGGGGAGCTGTTTTTT.

The V gene is TRBV18, the J gene TRBJ1-1; TRBD1 agrees at 12 bases. The CDR3 is made up of 16 amino acids. The J segment lost 5 bases and the V segment lost 1 base, leaving 5 bases of the junction unmatched. Germline lookup yields CDR1 KGHSH and CDR2 LQKENI. The CDR3 bases are TGTGCCAGCTCACCACGGGGACAGGGGGCCGGTACTGAAGCTTTCTTT. Residues: CASSPRGQGAGTEAFF.

The genes are TRBV2 and TRBJ1-2; 9 bases are shared with TRBD1. Germline-derived CDR1 and CDR2 are SNHLY and FYNNEI. This CDR3 is built from 14 residues. V lost 4 bases, J lost 7 bases, and 7 bases stayed unmatched. In DNA form, the CDR3 reads TGTGCCAGCAGTGCGGACAGGGGTGATGTTGGCTACACCTTC. Amino acids: CASSADRGDVGYTF.

The gene calls are TRBV7-9 and TRBJ1-2, with D unclear. Germline CDR1 reads SEHNR; CDR2 reads FQNEAQ (reference sequence). Trimming took off 0 bases at V and 7 bases at J, with 12 bases between the two ends. The CDR3 sequence is 14 residues long. CDR3 DNA sequence: TGTGCCAGCAGCTTAGCGCGAGGGATCGGTGGCTACACCTTC. Translated: CASSLARGIGGYTF.

This clone was seen only once. The V gene is TRBV18, the J gene TRBJ1-4, with 8 positions matching TRBD1. The ends lost 1 base at V and 2 bases at J; junction bases unmatched: 0. This CDR3 spans 15 amino acids. Germline CDR1 and CDR2: KGHSH and LQKENI. CDR3 loop: CASSPRTGTNEKLFF. The CDR3 coding sequence is TGTGCCAGCTCACCACGGACAGGGACTAATGAAAAACTGTTTTTT.

This clone has a single count. The J gene is TRBJ2-7, the V gene TRBV6-6, with no clear D. Trimming stripped 8 bases from V and 5 bases from J, with 10 bases between. The germline V gene has CDR1 MNHNY and CDR2 SVGAGI (reference sequence). This CDR3 has 11 residues. The CDR3 sequence: CASRVLNEQYF. The CDR3 DNA sequence: TGTGCCAGCCGAGTCTTGAACGAGCAGTACTTC.

The rearrangement links TRBV3-1 (or the pseudogene TRBV3-2) to TRBJ2-3, with 8 nucleotides matching TRBD2. The CDR3 is made up of 14 amino acids. Looked up from germline, CDR1 is LGHDT and CDR2 is YNNKEL (reference sequence). J gave up 4 bases and V 4 bases, and 4 bases lay outside the gene matches. CDR3 loop: CASSLAGRPDTQYF. The CDR3 bases are TGTGCCAGCAGCCTAGCGGGGAGGCCAGATACGCAGTATTTT.

Only one count was recorded for this clone. The V and J genes are TRBV30 and TRBJ1-1; D ambiguous. Trimming shortened V by 0 bases and J by 3 bases, and 11 bases separated the two germline ends. The CDR3 runs 14 residues. Germline V CDR1 and CDR2: GTSNPN, SVGIG (reference sequence). The CDR3 protein is CAWSVGQEDTEAFF. For the CDR3, the DNA is TGTGCCTGGAGTGTTGGCCAGGAGGACACTGAAGCTTTCTTT.

The genes are TRBV7-3 and TRBJ2-5; possibly TRBD2 for D (6 bases). Germline V gives CDR1 SGHTA, CDR2 FQGTGA. Trimming removed 2 bases from V and 0 bases from J, with 16 bases in between. The CDR3 extends over 17 amino acids. The CDR3 is CASSLVRDLRYQETQYF. In DNA form, the CDR3 reads TGTGCCAGCAGCTTAGTCCGGGACTTGAGGTACCAAGAGACCCAGTACTTC.

The V call is TRBV5-1, the J call TRBJ2-1, with 9 bases matching TRBD2. V was clipped by 7 bases and J by 2 bases; unmatched bases: 10. There are 16 residues in the CDR3. CDR1 and CDR2 (germline): SGHRS, YFSETQ. The CDR3 here is CASGVAGEGTYNEQFF. As DNA, the CDR3 is TGCGCCAGCGGGGTAGCGGGGGAGGGGACCTACAATGAGCAGTTCTTC.

The CDR3 loop is CASSWTGGNRNQPQHF. The CDR3, as DNA: TGTGCCAGCTCCTGGACAGGGGGCAATAGGAATCAGCCCCAGCATTTT. The chain joins TRBV18 to TRBJ1-5; TRBD1 matches at 11 bases. V was clipped by 6 bases and J by 4 bases; unmatched bases: 8. This CDR3 region has 16 residues. Per the germline V gene, CDR1 is KGHSH and CDR2 is LQKENI. Combining the CDR3 with reference TRBV18 and TRBJ1-5 gives the whole variable domain NAGVMQNPRHLVRRRGQEARLRCSPMKGHSHVYWYRQLPEEGLKFMVYLQKENIIDESGMPKERFSAEFPKEGPSILRIQQVVRGDSAAYFCASSWTGGNRNQPQHFGDGTRLSIL.

This clone occurred once. This rearrangement joins TRBV28 to TRBJ1-4; TRBD1 aligns across 10 bases. CDR3 length: 11 amino acids. Per the germline V gene, CDR1 is MDHEN and CDR2 is SYDVKM. Trimming took 6 bases from V and 15 from J; bases not matched to a gene: 4. This CDR3 reads CASSGQGEMFF. For the CDR3, the DNA is TGTGCCAGCAGCGGACAGGGGGAGATGTTTTTT.

This clone was seen just once. CDR3 protein: CASTLAGVGNEQFF. CDR3 nucleotide sequence: TGTGCCAGCACCCTAGCGGGAGTAGGCAATGAGCAGTTCTTC. The chain is built from TRBV2 and TRBJ2-1; the match to TRBD2 covers 10 bases. Germline assignment: CDR1 SNHLY and CDR2 FYNNEI. The CDR3 covers 14 residues. Trimming at V came to 7 bases and at J to 6 bases, leaving 6 bases not matched to a gene.

V gene TRBV29-1 combines with J gene TRBJ2-7; 10 bases are a match to TRBD1. The V gene's germline CDR1 is SQVTM and CDR2 ANQGSEA. This CDR3 spans 12 amino acids. J gave up 5 bases and V 7 bases, and 5 bases lay outside the gene matches. CDR3 protein: CSGLGTGDEQYF. CDR3 in DNA: TGCAGCGGTTTAGGGACAGGGGACGAGCAGTACTTC.

J is TRBJ2-7 and V is TRBV7-6; the match to TRBD2 covers 7 bases. This CDR3 comprises 13 residues. Trimming cost V 1 base and J 4 bases; bases outside gene matches: 1. Germline CDR1 is SGHVS and CDR2 is FNYEAQ. The CDR3 spells CASSLGGGYEQYF. CDR3 sequence (DNA): TGTGCCAGCAGCTTAGGGGGGGGTTACGAGCAGTACTTC.

This clone appeared a few times. The chain carries TRBV28 and TRBJ1-2; no reliable D call. The germline V gene has CDR1 MDHEN and CDR2 SYDVKM. This CDR3 contains 13 residues. V gave up 2 bases and J gave up 8 bases, with 12 bases separating them. The DNA for the CDR3 is TGTGCCAGCAGTTTAGACGACCGAGGGGGCTACACCTTC. Protein: CASSLDDRGGYTF.

The chain combines TRBV3-1 (or the pseudogene TRBV3-2) with TRBJ1-2; D remains unclear. The CDR3 has 12 residues. Trimming removed 5 bases from V and 4 bases from J, with 8 bases in between. Germline V CDR1 and CDR2: LGHDT, YNNKEL (reference sequence). CDR3 region: CASSATAYGYTF. The CDR3 region has the DNA TGTGCCAGCAGCGCAACTGCCTATGGCTACACCTTC.

V and J are TRBV7-2 and TRBJ2-3, with 7 bases lining up with TRBD2. The J segment lost 3 bases and the V segment lost 4 bases, leaving 13 bases of the junction unmatched. Germline-derived CDR1 and CDR2 are SGHTA and FQGNSA. This CDR3 spans 17 amino acids. The CDR3 region is CASSSVGAGVGTDTQYF. The DNA for the CDR3 is TGTGCCAGCAGCTCCGTGGGCGCGGGAGTGGGGACAGATACGCAGTATTTT.

V and J are TRBV6-5 and TRBJ1-4; possibly TRBD1 for D (5 bases). Germline V gene data show CDR1 as MNHEY and CDR2 as SVGAGI. V was shortened by 7 bases and J by 2 bases, with 14 bases between the two germline ends. The CDR3 consists of 15 residues. The CDR3 loop reads CASTSAGTTNEKLFF. The CDR3 DNA reads TGTGCCAGCACCTCGGCGGGGACCACTAATGAAAAACTGTTTTTT.

The rearrangement uses TRBV19 and TRBJ1-1, with unresolved D. This CDR3 region has 14 residues. Trimming took 3 bases from V and 1 from J, leaving 9 bases between them. Germline V gene sequence: CDR1 LNHDA, CDR2 SQIVND (reference sequence). In DNA, the CDR3 is TGTGCCAGTAGTATCGGCCGGGGGAACACTGAAGCTTTCTTT. Amino acid sequence: CASSIGRGNTEAFF.

The chain is built from TRBV13 and TRBJ1-6; 9 bases agree with TRBD1. J was trimmed by 0 bases and V by 4 bases; bases with no gene match: 7. The CDR3 totals 18 residues. Germline CDR1 reads PRHDT; CDR2 reads FYEKMQ (reference sequence). In DNA, the CDR3 is TGTGCCAGCAGCTCCTTAGGACAGGGGAGCTCCTATAATTCACCCCTCCACTTT. As protein: CASSSLGQGSSYNSPLHF.